The subject of this entry is one TCR beta chain. Its specificity is not known. Blood samples were obtained at baseline, cycle 4 day 1, and cycle 7 day 1. The data were produced by immunoSEQ multiplex PCR, yet TCRdb's version contains in-frame clones alone and is incomplete. The sample holds under 80,000 clones, 85% seen once. This sample is part of a study of OX40 agonist ivuxolimab in advanced cancers. Turning to the study itself: Every 2 weeks, ivuxolimab was infused into the patients intravenously at between 0.01 and 10 mg/kg. The diagnoses of dose-escalation patients were hepatocellular carcinoma, melanoma, renal cell or head and neck cancer.

Trimming cost V 6 bases and J 2 bases, with 14 bases left between them. CDR1 MNHNY and CDR2 SVGAGI come from the germline V gene (reference sequence). This CDR3 has 14 residues. Points from the study as a whole: Some patients who did not respond also had low normalized T-cell clonal expansion.

This sequence joins TRBV6-6 and TRBJ2-7; D tentatively fits TRBD1 or TRBD2 (5 bases each). The clonotype originates from an adult with an advanced solid tumor such as melanoma, head and neck, liver or kidney cancer. This specimen consisted of CD4+ or CD8+ T cells sorted from blood, obtained in a trial of the OX40 agonist ivuxolimab. CDR3 in amino acids: CASSPGPSTYEQYF. CDR3 in DNA: TGTGCCAGCAGCCCGGGACCATCAACCTACGAGCAGTACTTC.